This T cell receptor (beta chain) is drawn from a study of blood T cell repertoires in COVID-19. Study-wide background: The United States, Italy and Spain supplied acute and convalescent COVID-19 samples. In each case, the material was cDNA or gDNA derived from T cells, B-cell-depleted T cells, or PBMCs.

Germline CDR1 reads MGHRA; CDR2 reads YSYEKL. This CDR3 contains 13 residues. Trimming pared 0 bases from V and 8 bases from J, leaving 7 bases between. Data came from immunoSEQ multiplex PCR; TCRdb stores just in-frame clones and leaves some out. The sample carries around 38,000 clones, around nine tenths recorded once. This TCR was sampled from a man aged 60 to 75 with COVID-19, enrolled during active disease. Sequencing used peripheral blood. The V gene is TRBV4-1, the J gene TRBJ1-4, with D possibly matching TRBD1 (6 bases). CDR3 DNA sequence: TGCGCCAGCAGCCAAGAAGGGGGAGAAAAACTGTTTTTT. This codes for CASSQEGGEKLFF.